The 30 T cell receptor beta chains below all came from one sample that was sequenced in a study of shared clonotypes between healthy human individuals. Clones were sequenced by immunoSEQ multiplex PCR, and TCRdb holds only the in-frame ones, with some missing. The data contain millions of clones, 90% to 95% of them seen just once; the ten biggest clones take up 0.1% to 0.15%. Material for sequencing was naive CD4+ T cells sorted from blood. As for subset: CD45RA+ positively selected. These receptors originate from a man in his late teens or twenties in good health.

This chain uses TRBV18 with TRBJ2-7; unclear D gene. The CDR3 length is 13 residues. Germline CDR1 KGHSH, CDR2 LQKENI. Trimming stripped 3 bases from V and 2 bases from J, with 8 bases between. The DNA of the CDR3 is TGTGCCAGCTCACCGTCTATTCCCTACGAGCAGTACTTC. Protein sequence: CASSPSIPYEQYF.

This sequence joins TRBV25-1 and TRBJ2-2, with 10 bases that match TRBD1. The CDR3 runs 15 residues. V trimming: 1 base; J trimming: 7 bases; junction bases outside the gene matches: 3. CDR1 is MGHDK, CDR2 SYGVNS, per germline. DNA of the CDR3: TGTGCCAGCAGTGAATCGGGGACAGGGGTCGGGGAGCTGTTTTTT. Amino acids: CASSESGTGVGELFF.

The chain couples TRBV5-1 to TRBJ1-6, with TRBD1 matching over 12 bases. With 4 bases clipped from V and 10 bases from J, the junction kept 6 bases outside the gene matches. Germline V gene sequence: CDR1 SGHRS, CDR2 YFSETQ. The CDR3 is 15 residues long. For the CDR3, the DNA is TGCGCCAGCAGCGGGACAGGGGGCGCAGACTCACCCCTCCACTTT. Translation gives CASSGTGGADSPLHF.

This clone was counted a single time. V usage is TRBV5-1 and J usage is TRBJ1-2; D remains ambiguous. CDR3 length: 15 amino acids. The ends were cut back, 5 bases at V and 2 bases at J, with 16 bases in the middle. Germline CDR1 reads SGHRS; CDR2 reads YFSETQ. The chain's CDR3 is CASSLADTRNYGYTF. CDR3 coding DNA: TGCGCCAGCAGTCTGGCCGACACGAGAAACTATGGCTACACCTTC.

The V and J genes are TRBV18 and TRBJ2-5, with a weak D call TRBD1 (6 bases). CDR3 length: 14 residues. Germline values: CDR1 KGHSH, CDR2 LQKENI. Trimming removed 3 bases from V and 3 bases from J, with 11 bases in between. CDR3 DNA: TGTGCCAGCTCACCGGGGGCAGTGGAAGAGACCCAGTACTTC. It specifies CASSPGAVEETQYF.

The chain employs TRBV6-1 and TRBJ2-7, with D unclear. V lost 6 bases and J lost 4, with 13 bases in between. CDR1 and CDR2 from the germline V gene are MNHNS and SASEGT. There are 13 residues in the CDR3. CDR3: CASSSSPQYEQYF. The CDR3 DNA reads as TGTGCCAGCAGCTCCTCCCCCCAGTACGAGCAGTACTTC.

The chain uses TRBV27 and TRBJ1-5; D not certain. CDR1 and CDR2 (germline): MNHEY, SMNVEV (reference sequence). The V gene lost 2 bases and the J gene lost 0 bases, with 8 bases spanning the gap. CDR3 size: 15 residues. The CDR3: CASSLAANSNQPQHF. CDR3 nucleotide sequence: TGTGCCAGCAGTTTAGCAGCAAATAGCAATCAGCCCCAGCATTTT.

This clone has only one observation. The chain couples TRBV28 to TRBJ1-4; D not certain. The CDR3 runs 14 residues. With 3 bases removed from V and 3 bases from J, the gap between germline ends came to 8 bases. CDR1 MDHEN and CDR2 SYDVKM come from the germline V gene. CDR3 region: CASSLSTSNEKLFF. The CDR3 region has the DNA TGTGCCAGCAGTTTGTCGACATCTAATGAAAAACTGTTTTTT.

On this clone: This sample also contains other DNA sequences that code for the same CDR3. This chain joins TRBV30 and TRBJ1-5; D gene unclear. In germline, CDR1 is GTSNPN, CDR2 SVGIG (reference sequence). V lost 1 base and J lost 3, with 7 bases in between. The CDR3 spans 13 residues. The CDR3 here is CAWSGGPNQPQHF. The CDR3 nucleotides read TGTGCCTGGAGTGGGGGTCCCAATCAGCCCCAGCATTTT.

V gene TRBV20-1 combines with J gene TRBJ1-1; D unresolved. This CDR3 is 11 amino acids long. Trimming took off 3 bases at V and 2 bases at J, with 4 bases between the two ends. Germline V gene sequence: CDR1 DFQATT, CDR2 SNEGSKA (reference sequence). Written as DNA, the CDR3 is TGCAGTGCTAGCGATAACACTGAAGCTTTCTTT. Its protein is CSASDNTEAFF.

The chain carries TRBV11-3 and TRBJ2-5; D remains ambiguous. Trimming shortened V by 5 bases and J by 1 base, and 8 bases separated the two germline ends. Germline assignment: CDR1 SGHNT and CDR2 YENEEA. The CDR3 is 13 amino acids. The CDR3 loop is CASSPPGQETQYF. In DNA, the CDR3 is TGTGCCAGCAGCCCACCGGGCCAAGAGACCCAGTACTTC.

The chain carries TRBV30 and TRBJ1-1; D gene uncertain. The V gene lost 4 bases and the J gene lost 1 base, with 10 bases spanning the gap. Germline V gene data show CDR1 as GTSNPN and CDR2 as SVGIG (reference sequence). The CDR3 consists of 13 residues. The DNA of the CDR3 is TGTGCCTGGACGAAAGGACCGAACACTGAAGCTTTCTTT. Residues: CAWTKGPNTEAFF.

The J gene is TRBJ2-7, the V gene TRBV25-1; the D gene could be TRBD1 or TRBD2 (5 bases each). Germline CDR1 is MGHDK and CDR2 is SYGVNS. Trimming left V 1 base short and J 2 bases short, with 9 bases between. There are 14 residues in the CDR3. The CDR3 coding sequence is TGTGCCAGCAGTGAATCGTGGGGGACCTACGAGCAGTACTTC. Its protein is CASSESWGTYEQYF.

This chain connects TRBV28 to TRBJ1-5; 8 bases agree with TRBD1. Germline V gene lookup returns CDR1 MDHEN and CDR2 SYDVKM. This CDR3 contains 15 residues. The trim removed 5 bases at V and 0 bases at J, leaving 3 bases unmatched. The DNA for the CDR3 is TGTGCCAGCAGTGGGACAGGACATAGCAATCAGCCCCAGCATTTT. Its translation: CASSGTGHSNQPQHF.

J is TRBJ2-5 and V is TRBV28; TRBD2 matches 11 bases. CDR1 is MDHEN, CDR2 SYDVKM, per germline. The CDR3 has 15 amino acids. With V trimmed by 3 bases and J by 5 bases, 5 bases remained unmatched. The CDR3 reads CASSLASGGTETQYF. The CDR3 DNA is TGTGCCAGCAGTTTGGCTAGCGGGGGGACGGAGACCCAGTACTTC.

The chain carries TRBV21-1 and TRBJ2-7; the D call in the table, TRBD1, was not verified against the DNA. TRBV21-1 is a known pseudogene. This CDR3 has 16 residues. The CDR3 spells CASSKIRRRRSYEQYF. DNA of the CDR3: TGTGCCAGCAGCAAAATCCGCAGGCGTCGGTCCTACGAGCAGTACTTC.

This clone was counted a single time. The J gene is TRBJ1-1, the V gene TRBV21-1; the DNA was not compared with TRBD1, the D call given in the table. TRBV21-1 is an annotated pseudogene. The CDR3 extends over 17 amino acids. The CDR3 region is CASSKEQGDGRDTEAFF. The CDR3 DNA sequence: TGTGCCAGCAGCAAAGAACAGGGGGATGGGAGAGACACTGAAGCTTTCTTT.

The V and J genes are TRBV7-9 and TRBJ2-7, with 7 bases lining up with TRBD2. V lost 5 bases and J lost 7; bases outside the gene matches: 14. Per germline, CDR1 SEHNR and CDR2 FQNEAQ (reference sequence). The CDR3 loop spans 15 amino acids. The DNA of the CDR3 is TGTGCCAGCAGCCGAACCGGGACTACCCCTGGGGAGCAGTACTTC. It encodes CASSRTGTTPGEQYF. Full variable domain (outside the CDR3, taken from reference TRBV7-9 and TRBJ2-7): DTGVSQNPRHKITKRGQNVTFRCDPISEHNRLYWYRQTLGQGPEFLTYFQNEAQLEKSRLLSDRFSAERPKGSFSTLEIQRTEQGDSAMYLCASSRTGTTPGEQYFGPGTRLTVT.

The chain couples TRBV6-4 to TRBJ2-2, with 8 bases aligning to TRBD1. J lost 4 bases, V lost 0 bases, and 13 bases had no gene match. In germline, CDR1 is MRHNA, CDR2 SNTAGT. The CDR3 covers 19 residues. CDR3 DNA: TGTGCCAGCAGTGACTCGACTAGTGCGACAGGGGTTAGCACCGGGGAGCTGTTTTTT. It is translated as CASSDSTSATGVSTGELFF.

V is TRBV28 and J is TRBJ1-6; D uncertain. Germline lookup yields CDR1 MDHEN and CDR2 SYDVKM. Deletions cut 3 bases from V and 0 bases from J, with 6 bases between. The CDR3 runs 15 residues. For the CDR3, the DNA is TGTGCCAGCAGTTTGGGGATCTCCTATAATTCACCCCTCCACTTT. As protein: CASSLGISYNSPLHF. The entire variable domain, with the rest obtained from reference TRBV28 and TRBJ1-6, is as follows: DVKVTQSSRYLVKRTGEKVFLECVQDMDHENMFWYRQDPGLGLRLIYFSYDVKMKEKGDIPEGYSVSREKKERFSLILESASTNQTSMYLCASSLGISYNSPLHFGNGTRLTVT.

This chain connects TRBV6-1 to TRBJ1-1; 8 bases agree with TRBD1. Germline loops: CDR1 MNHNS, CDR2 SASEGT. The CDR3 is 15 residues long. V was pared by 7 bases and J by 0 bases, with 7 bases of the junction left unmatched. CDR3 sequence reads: CASTEQGGVNTEAFF. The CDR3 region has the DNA TGTGCCAGCACCGAACAGGGGGGGGTGAACACTGAAGCTTTCTTT.

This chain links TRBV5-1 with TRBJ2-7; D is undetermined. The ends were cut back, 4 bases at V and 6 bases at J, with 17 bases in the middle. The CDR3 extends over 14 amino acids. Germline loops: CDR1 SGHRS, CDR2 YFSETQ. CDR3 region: CASSPYLSATEQYF. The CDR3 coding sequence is TGCGCCAGCAGCCCTTACCTTTCCGCGACCGAGCAGTACTTC.

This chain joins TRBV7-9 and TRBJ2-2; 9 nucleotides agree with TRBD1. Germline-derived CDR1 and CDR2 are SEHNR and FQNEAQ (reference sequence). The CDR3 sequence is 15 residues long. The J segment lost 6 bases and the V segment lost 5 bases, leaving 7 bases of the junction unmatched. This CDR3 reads CASSRRQGVAGELFF. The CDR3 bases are TGTGCCAGCAGCCGACGACAGGGGGTCGCCGGGGAGCTGTTTTTT.

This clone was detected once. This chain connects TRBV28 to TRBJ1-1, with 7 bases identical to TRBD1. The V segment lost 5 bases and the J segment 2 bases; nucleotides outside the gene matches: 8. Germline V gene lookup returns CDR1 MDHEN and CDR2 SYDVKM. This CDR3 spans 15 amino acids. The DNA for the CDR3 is TGTGCCAGCAGTCTGGGACAGAAACGTAACACTGAAGCTTTCTTT. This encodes CASSLGQKRNTEAFF. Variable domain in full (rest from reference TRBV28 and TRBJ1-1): DVKVTQSSRYLVKRTGEKVFLECVQDMDHENMFWYRQDPGLGLRLIYFSYDVKMKEKGDIPEGYSVSREKKERFSLILESASTNQTSMYLCASSLGQKRNTEAFFGQGTRLTVV.

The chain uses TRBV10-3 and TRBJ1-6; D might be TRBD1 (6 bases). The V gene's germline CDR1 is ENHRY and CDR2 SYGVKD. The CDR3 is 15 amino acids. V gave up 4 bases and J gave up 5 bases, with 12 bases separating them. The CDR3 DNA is TGTGCCATCAGTGCAGACAGGTACGATAATTCACCCCTCCACTTT. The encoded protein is CAISADRYDNSPLHF.

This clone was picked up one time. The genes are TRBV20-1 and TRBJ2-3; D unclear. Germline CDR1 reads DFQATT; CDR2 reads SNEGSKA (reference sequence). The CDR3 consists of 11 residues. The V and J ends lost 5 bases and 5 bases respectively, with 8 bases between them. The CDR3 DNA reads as TGCAGTGCTGGCTCTGGAGATACGCAGTATTTT. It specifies CSAGSGDTQYF.

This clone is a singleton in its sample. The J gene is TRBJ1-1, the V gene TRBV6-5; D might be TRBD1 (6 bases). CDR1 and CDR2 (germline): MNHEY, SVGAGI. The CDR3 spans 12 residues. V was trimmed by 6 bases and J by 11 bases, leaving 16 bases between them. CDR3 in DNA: TGTGCCAGCAGGTCAACAGGGTCGGAGGCTTTCTTT. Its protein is CASRSTGSEAFF.

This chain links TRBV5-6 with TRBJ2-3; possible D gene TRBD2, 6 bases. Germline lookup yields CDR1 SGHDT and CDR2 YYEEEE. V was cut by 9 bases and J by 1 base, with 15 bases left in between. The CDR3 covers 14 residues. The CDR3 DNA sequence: TGTGCCACCGCGGGGAAGCGGGGCACAGATACGCAGTATTTT. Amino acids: CATAGKRGTDTQYF. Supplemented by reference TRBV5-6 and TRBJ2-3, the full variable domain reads DAGVTQSPTHLIKTRGQQVTLRCSPKSGHDTVSWYQQALGQGPQFIFQYYEEEERQRGNFPDRFSGHQFPNYSSELNVNALLLGDSALYLCATAGKRGTDTQYFGPGTRLTVL.

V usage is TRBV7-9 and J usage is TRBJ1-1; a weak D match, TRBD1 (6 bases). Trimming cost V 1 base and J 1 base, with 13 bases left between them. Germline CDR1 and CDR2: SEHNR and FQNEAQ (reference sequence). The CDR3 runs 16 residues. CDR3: CASSLGGAGPNTEAFF. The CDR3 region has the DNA TGTGCCAGCAGCTTAGGGGGGGCAGGGCCGAACACTGAAGCTTTCTTT.

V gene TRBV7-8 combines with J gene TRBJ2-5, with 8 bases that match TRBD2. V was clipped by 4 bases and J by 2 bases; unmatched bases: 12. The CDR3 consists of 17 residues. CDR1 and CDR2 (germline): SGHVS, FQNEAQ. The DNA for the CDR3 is TGTGCCAGCAGCTCCCTTAGACTAGCGTGGTGGCAAGAGACCCAGTACTTC. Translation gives CASSSLRLAWWQETQYF.